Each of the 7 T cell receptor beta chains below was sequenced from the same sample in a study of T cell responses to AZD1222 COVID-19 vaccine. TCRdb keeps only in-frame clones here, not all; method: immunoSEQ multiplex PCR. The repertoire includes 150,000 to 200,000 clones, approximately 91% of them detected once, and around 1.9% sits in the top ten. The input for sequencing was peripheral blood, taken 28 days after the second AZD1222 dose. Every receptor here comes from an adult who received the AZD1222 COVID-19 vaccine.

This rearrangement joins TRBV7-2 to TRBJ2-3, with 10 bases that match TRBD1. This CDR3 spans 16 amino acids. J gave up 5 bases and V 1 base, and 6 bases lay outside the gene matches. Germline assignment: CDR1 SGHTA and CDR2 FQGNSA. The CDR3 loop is CASSLGGTGVGDTQYF. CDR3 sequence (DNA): TGTGCCAGCAGCTTAGGAGGGACAGGGGTAGGAGATACGCAGTATTTT.

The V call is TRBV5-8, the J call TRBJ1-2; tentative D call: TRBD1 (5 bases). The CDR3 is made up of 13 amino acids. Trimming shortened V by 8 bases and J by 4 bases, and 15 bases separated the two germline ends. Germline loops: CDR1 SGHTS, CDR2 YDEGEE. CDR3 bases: TGTGCCAGTCGTGATTCGGGGGTCTATGGCTACACCTTC. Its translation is CASRDSGVYGYTF. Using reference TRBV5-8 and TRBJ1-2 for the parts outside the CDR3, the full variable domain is EAGVTQSPTHLIKTRGQQATLRCSPISGHTSVYWYQQALGLGLQFLLWYDEGEERNRGNFPPRFSGRQFPNYSSELNVNALELEDSALYLCASRDSGVYGYTFGSGTRLTVV.

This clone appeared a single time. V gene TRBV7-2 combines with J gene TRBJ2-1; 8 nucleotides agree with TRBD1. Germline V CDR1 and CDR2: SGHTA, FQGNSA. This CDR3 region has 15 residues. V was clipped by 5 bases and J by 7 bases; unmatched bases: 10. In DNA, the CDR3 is TGTGCCAGCAGCACTAGGACAGGGCCTAGTAATGAGCAGTTCTTC. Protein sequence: CASSTRTGPSNEQFF.

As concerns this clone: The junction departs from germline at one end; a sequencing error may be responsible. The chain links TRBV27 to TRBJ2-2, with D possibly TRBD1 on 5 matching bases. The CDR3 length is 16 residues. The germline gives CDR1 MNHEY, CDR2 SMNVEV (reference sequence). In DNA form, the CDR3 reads TGTGCCAGCAGTGGCAACTTAGGGGCGAACACTGGGGAGCTGTTTTTT. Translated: CASSGNLGANTGELFF.

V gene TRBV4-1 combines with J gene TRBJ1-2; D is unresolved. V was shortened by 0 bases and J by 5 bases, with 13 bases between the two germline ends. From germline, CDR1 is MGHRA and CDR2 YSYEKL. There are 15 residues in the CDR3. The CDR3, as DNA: TGCGCCAGCAGCCAAGATAATGCGGAAAGATATGGCTACACCTTC. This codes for CASSQDNAERYGYTF.

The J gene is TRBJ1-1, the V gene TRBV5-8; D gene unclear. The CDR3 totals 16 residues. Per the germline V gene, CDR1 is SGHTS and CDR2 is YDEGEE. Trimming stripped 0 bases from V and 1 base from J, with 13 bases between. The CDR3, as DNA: TGTGCCAGCAGCTTGGACCTCGGGGTCGCGAACACTGAAGCTTTCTTT. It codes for CASSLDLGVANTEAFF.

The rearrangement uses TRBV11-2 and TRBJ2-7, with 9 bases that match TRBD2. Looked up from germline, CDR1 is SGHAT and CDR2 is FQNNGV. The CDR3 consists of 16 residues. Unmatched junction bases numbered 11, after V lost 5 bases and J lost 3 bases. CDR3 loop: CASSAAGLASYYEQYF. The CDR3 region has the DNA TGTGCCAGCAGCGCAGCGGGACTAGCCTCTTACTACGAGCAGTACTTC.